This T cell receptor beta chain emerged from a study of tissue T cells after allogeneic stem cell transplantation. This clone is labeled medium-sized. The germline and genes are mouse ones. The read terminates 1 residue ahead of where the CDR3 ends, so the germline J gene completes it. The table came from immunoSEQ multiplex PCR; TCRdb's copy has only in-frame clones and leaves some out. This sample carries 40,000 to 50,000 clones, roughly 73% of them seen once, and the ten largest clones take approximately 0.55%. Trimming cost V 0 bases and J 3 bases, with 6 bases left between them. The CDR3 loop spans 13 amino acids. The germline V gene has CDR1 GFQATS and CDR2 STVNSAI.

Sequencing used sorted cells pooled from one or two spleens. This receptor was taken from a pool of C57BL/6 mice in good health. This chain links TRBV20 with TRBJ1-5; a possible D gene is TRBD1 (6 bases). Incomplete CDR3 DNA: TGTGGTGCTAGGGACAGGGGCAACCAGGCTCCGCTT. Translating gives CGARDRGNQAPL. The complete CDR3 protein is CGARDRGNQAPLF.